This is a list of T cell receptor beta chains from one sample in a study of blood T cell repertoires in COVID-19. Generated by immunoSEQ multiplex PCR, the TCRdb table keeps only in-frame clones and is missing some. This table holds about 220,000 clones, around 86% found once. Sequenced: peripheral blood. These receptors were taken from a woman aged 70 to 79 with COVID-19, enrolled during active disease. The CDR3 runs from the conserved cysteine through the conserved F or W. A D gene is named only where the DNA matches it firmly. Clone size is not always given. Where it is, it says once, few, many or a class for expanded clones.

J gene | clone size | D gene | V gene | CDR3 DNA | CDR3 protein
TRBJ2-7 | . | . | TRBV30 | TGTGCCTGGATGGGAGGGACAGGCTCCTACGAGCAGTACTTC | CAWMGGTGSYEQYF
TRBJ1-2 | . | . | TRBV6-5 | TGTGCCAGCAGGAGGGATACTAACTATGGCTACACCTTC | CASRRDTNYGYTF
TRBJ1-2 | . | . | TRBV11-2 | TGTGCCAGCAGCTTAGGAAGGAGGGCAGGGTTATATGGCTACACCTTC | CASSLGRRAGLYGYTF
TRBJ1-4 | . | TRBD1 | TRBV5-1 | TGCGCCAGCAGGTACGGACAGGACAATTCAGGGGAAAAACTGTTTTTT | CASRYGQDNSGEKLFF
TRBJ2-7 | once | TRBD1 | TRBV19 | TGTGCCAGTAGTCAGGACAGGCTTTCCTACGAGCAGTACTTC | CASSQDRLSYEQYF
TRBJ2-1 | . | TRBD2 | TRBV3-1/TRBV3-2 | TGTGCCAGCAGCCCCGGTTTAGCGGGAGGGTCCCGAAGAAGCTCCTACAATGAGCAGTTCTTC | CASSPGLAGGSRRSSYNEQFF
TRBJ1-2 | . | . | TRBV6-5 | TGTGCCAGCAGAACAGGGAGTTCTAACTATGGCTACACCTTC | CASRTGSSNYGYTF
TRBJ2-1 | . | . | TRBV10-3 | TGTGCCATCAGTGAGTCCTCCGGGGGTTCTGAGCAGTTCTTC | CAISESSGGSEQFF
TRBJ2-1 | . | TRBD1 | TRBV5-1 | TGCGCCAGCAGCTCTCCGGGACAGGGGAATTTAGTGGATGAGCAGTTCTTC | CASSSPGQGNLVDEQFF
TRBJ1-5 | . | TRBD1 | TRBV18 | TGTGCCAGCTCACATGGACAGGGGGGCAATCAGCCCCAGCATTTT | CASSHGQGGNQPQHF
TRBJ1-1 | few | . | TRBV25-1 | TGTGCCAGCAGTGACAGGGTGGGAAGCACTGAAGCTTTCTTT | CASSDRVGSTEAFF
TRBJ2-1 | once | TRBD2 | TRBV10-3 | TGTGCCATCAGTGAGTCGTTAGCGGGAGGGGACAATGAGCAGTTCTTC | CAISESLAGGDNEQFF
TRBJ1-2 | . | . | TRBV25-1 | TGTGCCAGCAGTGAAAGGATCCGCGGAGGCTACACCTTC | CASSERIRGGYTF
TRBJ2-2 | . | . | TRBV27 | TGTGCCAGCAGATGGAAAGGACAGTCGAACACCGGGGAGCTGTTTTTT | CASRWKGQSNTGELFF
TRBJ2-4 | . | TRBD2 | TRBV18 | TGTGCCAGCTCACCGGCGGGGGGACAAGCGGGCATTCAGTACTTC | CASSPAGGQAGIQYF
TRBJ2-6 | . | . | TRBV2 | TGTGCCAGCGGTCCTAGCTCTGGGGCCAACGTCCTGACTTTC | CASGPSSGANVLTF
TRBJ2-7 | . | . | TRBV6-2/TRBV6-3 | TGTGCCAGCAGTTACTCGAAGACTAAGCAGTACTTC | CASSYSKTKQYF
TRBJ2-3 | . | TRBD1 | TRBV5-6 | TGTGCCAGCAGCGAGAAGGGACAGGGGAAGACAGATACGCAGTATTTT | CASSEKGQGKTDTQYF
TRBJ2-7 | . | . | TRBV9 | TGTGCCAGCAGCGTAGGGGCCGGAGGACCCTACGAGCAGTACTTC | CASSVGAGGPYEQYF
TRBJ1-2 | once | . | TRBV5-4 | TGTGCCAGCAGCTTGCCAAGTGGACCACCAGGGGAAGGCTACACCTTC | CASSLPSGPPGEGYTF
TRBJ2-7 | . | TRBD2 | TRBV6-2/TRBV6-3 | TGTGCCAGCAGTCCACGGGGGGGGACAAATACCTACGAGCAGTACTTC | CASSPRGGTNTYEQYF
TRBJ1-2 | once | . | TRBV7-8 | TGTGCCAGCAGCTTAGAGGGCAGGGGCTATGGCTACACCTTC | CASSLEGRGYGYTF
TRBJ1-2 | . | . | TRBV30 | TGTGCCTGGAGTGTTACTGGAGCTAACTATGGCTACACCTTC | CAWSVTGANYGYTF